Given below is one T cell receptor beta chain in context. It lacks a known antigen. Nothing much larger sits one base from this clone, and base qualities are not available. For repertoire sequencing, TCR beta CDR3 regions were amplified from RNA transcripts. HTBI primers and the Qiagen OneStep RT-PCR kit were used in a first-round RT-PCR, which was followed by a second-round multiplex PCR, size selection and purification. Libraries were sequenced on an Illumina HiSeq2000 using paired-end 100 bp reads. The original methods were these. Reads were processed with SOAPnuke, discarding reads with adapters, uncalled bases, mean Phred below 15, or no exact constant-primer or identifier match. High-quality paired reads were merged with COPE v1.2.5. Each unique nucleotide sequence was defined as a clonotype, and clonotypes were aligned to IMGT TRB V, D and J references with MiTCR v1.1. The analysis was limited to V-J combinations with a frequency above 0.0001, which together covered over 99% of the repertoires. For each V-J combination, a TCR clonal expansion and chaos score was defined as F50 clonal expansion divided by the chaos observed in the TCRdist matrix. Welch's t-statistics and random forest were used to reduce the features to roughly 14 V-J combinations, which were then used as input to a naive Bayes classifier. The similarity between thyroid and blood repertoires was quantified using the Morisita-Horn index. The public reads were reprocessed in TCRdb via fastp at Q25 and MiXCR, keeping in-frame beta chains. Records with the same CDR3 protein are collapsed into one entry carrying the most frequent genes and DNA. The V and J calls and clone size come from TCRdb's table, not from the authors' own analysis. For this sample there are 580,000 or so distinct CDR3 sequences; under 40% appear just once. In total, the top ten clones hold over 3.5% of the sample.

A distance of 15 bases separates the germline ends of V and J, which lose 2 bases and 4 bases respectively. From its cysteine to its phenylalanine, the CDR3 spans 15 amino acids. The entry retains the CDR3 DNA only, 45 bases that are in frame from base 1. The germline V gene supplies CDR1 MNHNS and CDR2 SASEGT. The data were obtained in a study of Graves' ophthalmopathy and Graves' hyperthyroidism (dated by TCRdb to the late 2010s). Some background on the complete study: A patient counted as having stable hyperthyroidism if there was no progression to ophthalmopathy within 18 months of follow-up. In five or six hyperthyroidism patients, T-cell repertoires of thyroid tissue and blood were compared. TCR beta repertoire signatures were used to distinguish Graves' ophthalmopathy from Graves' hyperthyroidism and to predict progression to ophthalmopathy. After sampling, hyperthyroidism patients received methimazole starting at 30 mg daily, and ophthalmopathy patients received high-dose intravenous methylprednisolone. An independent validation cohort comprised under 20 hyperthyroidism patients and over 15 patients who later progressed from hyperthyroidism to ophthalmopathy. In total, some 130 blood samples were TCR-sequenced: 43 ophthalmopathy, roughly 77 hyperthyroidism and some 17 hyperthyroidism-to-ophthalmopathy patients. To explore V-J signatures that distinguish ophthalmopathy from hyperthyroidism, a discovery set of about a hundred patients was enrolled, made up of 43 with ophthalmopathy and fewer than 60 with stable hyperthyroidism. The paper's findings and limits, for the study overall: In cross-validation, the 13-signature model distinguished ophthalmopathy from stable hyperthyroidism with approximately 90% sensitivity and 81.08% specificity, while in the test set the corresponding values were around 79% and 71%. No statistical method was used to set the sample size in advance, and the investigators knew which group each participant was assigned to. Most of the expanded thyroid clonotypes with a frequency above 0.001 were also detected in blood, and it was suggested that the thyroid immune response may be reflected by blood repertoires. In validation, the model predicted ophthalmopathy progression with 70.59% sensitivity and less than 80% specificity; 12 predicted patients were CT-confirmed with GO in a median of approximately 6.2 months.

The hyperthyroidism patients were 18 to 65 years old and newly diagnosed, with a disease duration of less than 2 months. Patients with other autoimmune diseases, uncontrolled infections, pregnancy or lactation were excluded from the study. Diagnosis was based on clinical symptoms, serum thyroxine, TRAb, thyroid ultrasound and orbital computed tomography. Total RNA was extracted with Trizol reagent and quality-checked on an Agilent 2100 Bioanalyzer. The TCR sequence derives from an adult man with Graves' hyperthyroidism. Sequenced: peripheral blood or thyroid tissue (not recorded which). The chain links TRBV6-1 with TRBJ2-7; possibly the D gene is TRBD2, per 5 matching bases. The bases are TGTGCCAGCAGTGAACCAGGAGGCCTGAGGTACGAGCAGTACTTC. Translation gives CASSEPGGLRYEQYF.